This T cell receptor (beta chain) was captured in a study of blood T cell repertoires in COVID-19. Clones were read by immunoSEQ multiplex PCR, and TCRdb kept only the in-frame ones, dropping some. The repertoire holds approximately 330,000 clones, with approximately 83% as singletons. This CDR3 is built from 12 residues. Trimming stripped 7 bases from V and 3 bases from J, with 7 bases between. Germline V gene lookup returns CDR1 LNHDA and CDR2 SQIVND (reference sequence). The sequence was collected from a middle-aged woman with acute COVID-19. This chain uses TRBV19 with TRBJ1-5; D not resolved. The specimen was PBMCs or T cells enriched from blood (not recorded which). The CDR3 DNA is TGTGCCAGTAAAATTCTCAATCAGCCCCAGCATTTT. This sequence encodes CASKILNQPQHF.